This TCR beta chain stems from a study of blood T cells in healthy people across ages (dated by TCRdb to about 2015). Study-level background: In model experiments, template switching captured roughly one uniquely barcoded TCR beta cDNA molecule for every two T cells. The study measured age-related changes in TCR beta repertoire diversity using deep sequencing normalized with unique cDNA molecular identifiers. The donors were split into four age groups: young (average around 17 years), middle-aged (roughly 40), aged (over 55) and long-lived (about 82). Donors of different ages were randomly distributed across sequencing lanes to avoid experimental bias. Two additional independent replicas of 1 million unique cDNA reads from the same blood draw were analyzed for two donors (one aged 18 to 29 and one aged 80 or older).

Comment on this clonotype: No cognate antigen has been identified for it. Per-nucleotide qualities are absent, and no much larger clonotype sits a single base away.

Donors were under 40 systemically healthy Caucasian individuals from Russia aged roughly 6 to 95 years. Each donor gave 9 to 10 milliliters of peripheral blood, collected into EDTA-treated Vacutainer tubes. Ficoll-Paque density-gradient centrifugation was used to isolate PBMCs, with at least 6 million per sample. Trizol reagent was used to extract total RNA from PBMCs, with at least 5.5 micrograms per sample. The percentages of naive CD45RAhigh/CD27high T cells were determined by flow cytometry on a PBMC aliquot from every donor. The library was made by 5' RACE. Instrument used: Illumina HiSeq 2500. The second PCR ran for roughly 7 to 12 cycles and used a J-beta primer mix along with a sample-barcoded 5' primer. A template-switch 5' adaptor carrying 12 random nucleotides introduced a unique molecular identifier onto each TCR beta cDNA molecule. At least 2.5 million CDR3-containing paired-end reads were obtained from each sample. First-strand cDNA synthesis was performed from all RNA using the Mint cDNA synthesis kit, with priming by a TRBC-specific oligonucleotide. After uracil-DNA glycosylase treatment, a first 18-cycle PCR used universal primers M1SS and BC2_uni_R on all cDNA. As for the original processing: For normalization, 1 million high-quality reads, each with a distinct molecular identifier, were randomly selected from each sample. Reads with shared molecular identifiers were discarded instead of being binned into consensus sequences. CDR3 identification, clonotype clustering and error correction used MiTCR with a Q25 quality threshold and the strictest error-elimination algorithm. A nonparametric unseen species model using Euler transformation provided a lower-bound estimate of total TCR beta diversity. TCRdb reworked the public reads: Q25 trimming with fastp, MiXCR clone assembly, productive beta chains retained. Every distinct CDR3 protein forms one entry, paired with its most common genes and DNA. Clone size and V and J calls follow TCRdb, not the original study. The sample yields around 870,000 distinct CDR3 sequences; about 28% were counted once. The ten largest clones represent 17% of the sample.

The CDR3 numbers 18 residues from cysteine through phenylalanine. Just the 54-base CDR3 DNA is kept, in frame starting at base 1. Deletion took 0 bases off V and 3 bases off J, with a span of 17 bases between the germline ends. According to the germline V gene (reference sequence), CDR1 reads LNHNV and CDR2 reads YYDKDF. The paper as a whole reports these results and caveats: The CMV infection status of donors was not known, potentially confounding age-related changes in expanded clonotypes. The long-lived group showed more naive CD4+ T cells, fewer expanded clones and increased TCR diversity than the aged group, suggesting age selection. As age increased, observed TCR beta diversity per million T cells dropped in a roughly linear way, and a significant reduction was already evident by age about 40. Bulk unsorted PBMC profiling prevented conclusive comparison of naive and antigen-experienced compartments. Estimates of total diversity based on one million sequenced T cells were considered lower bounds and underestimates. Observed TCR beta diversity correlated strongly with the percentage of naive T cells measured by flow cytometry.

This receptor was taken from a woman of 80 years or more in good health. Sequenced input: blood. The chain couples TRBV15 to TRBJ2-2, and perhaps TRBD2 as D gene, on 5 matching bases. The nucleotides read TGTGCCACCAGCAGAGATTTGGGAGACCCTCAGGACACCGGGGAGCTGTTTTTT. Protein translation: CATSRDLGDPQDTGELFF.